This T cell receptor (beta chain) was observed in a study of early T cells in non-severe SARS-CoV-2 infection. MiXCR was run by TCRdb on the 5' RACE reads, yielding one entry per CDR3 protein. The sample holds approximately 70,000 distinct CDR3 sequences; around 13% are singletons and the top ten take 11% to 15%. The ends were cut back, 4 bases at V and 7 bases at J, with 11 bases in the middle. The CDR3 runs to 12 residues. CDR1 is MNHEY and CDR2 is SMNVEV in the germline V gene (reference sequence). This chain uses TRBV27 with TRBJ2-7; D call uncertain. Material for sequencing was whole blood. The clonotype comes from an adult who was a healthcare worker with PCR-confirmed SARS-CoV-2 infection or an uninfected control (not recorded which). In nucleotides, the CDR3 is TGTGCCAGCAGTTCAAGGATGGGGGAGCAGTACTTC. Its protein is CASSSRMGEQYF.